This T cell receptor (beta chain) was captured by sequencing in a study of breast tumors, draining lymph nodes, adjacent tissues. Study results and caveats: Tumors had less TCR diversity than lymph nodes, more than nontumor tissue. Tumor and nontumor repertoires were significantly more similar in luminal-like than in basal-like breast cancer.

Germline-derived CDR1 and CDR2 are MNHEY and SVGAGI. Trimming stripped 4 bases from V and 9 bases from J, with 13 bases between. The CDR3 spans 13 residues. About this clonotype itself: Its antigen is not known. This may stem from a read error, because a much larger clone lies one nucleotide away.

Samples came from axillary lymph nodes draining the breast cancer. MiXCR, run by TCRdb on the multiplex PCR reads, gives a single entry per CDR3 protein. Of 90,000 to 120,000 distinct CDR3 sequences listed, 21% are singletons. The receptor comes from a female donor with breast cancer. Some clones in this sample may be carry-over from other donors' samples. Source material: axillary lymph node tissue. J is TRBJ2-1 and V is TRBV6-5, with D possibly being TRBD2 (5 bases). CDR3 DNA sequence: TGTGCCAGCAGTTCCGACTACTTTCTTGAGCAGTTCTTC. It encodes CASSSDYFLEQFF.